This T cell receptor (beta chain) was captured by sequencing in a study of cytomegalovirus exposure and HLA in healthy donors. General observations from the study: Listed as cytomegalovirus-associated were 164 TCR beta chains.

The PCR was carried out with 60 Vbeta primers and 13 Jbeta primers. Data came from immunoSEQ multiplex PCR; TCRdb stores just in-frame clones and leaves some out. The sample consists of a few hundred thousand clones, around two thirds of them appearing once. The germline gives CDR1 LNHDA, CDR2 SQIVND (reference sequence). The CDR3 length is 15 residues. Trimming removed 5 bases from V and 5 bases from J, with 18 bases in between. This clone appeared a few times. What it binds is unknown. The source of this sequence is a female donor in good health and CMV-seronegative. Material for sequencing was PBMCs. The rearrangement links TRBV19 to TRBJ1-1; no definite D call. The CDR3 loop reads CASSPGLLVRTEAFF. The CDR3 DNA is TGTGCCAGTAGTCCCGGACTCTTGGTGAGGACTGAAGCTTTCTTT.